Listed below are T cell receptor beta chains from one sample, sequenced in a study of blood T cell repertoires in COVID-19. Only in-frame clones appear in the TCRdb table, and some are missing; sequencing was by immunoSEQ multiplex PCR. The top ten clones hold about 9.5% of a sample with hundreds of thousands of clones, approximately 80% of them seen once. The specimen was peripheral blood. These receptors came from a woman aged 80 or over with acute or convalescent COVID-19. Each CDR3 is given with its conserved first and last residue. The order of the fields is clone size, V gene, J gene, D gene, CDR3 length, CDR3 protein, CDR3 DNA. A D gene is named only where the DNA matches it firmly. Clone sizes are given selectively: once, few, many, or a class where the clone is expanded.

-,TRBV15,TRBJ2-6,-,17,CATSRGPGSSGANVLTF,TGTGCCACCAGCAGAGGGCCGGGATCCTCTGGGGCCAACGTCCTGACTTTC
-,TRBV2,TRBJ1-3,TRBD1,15,CASSRDRGLGNTIYF,TGTGCCAGCAGTCGGGACAGGGGGCTCGGAAACACCATATATTTT
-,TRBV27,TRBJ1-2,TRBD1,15,CASSSTGQGNYGYTF,TGTGCCAGCAGTTCCACCGGACAGGGTAACTATGGCTACACCTTC
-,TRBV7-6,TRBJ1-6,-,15,CASSLFPGSGSPLHF,TGTGCCAGCAGCTTATTTCCAGGGTCCGGGTCACCCCTCCACTTT
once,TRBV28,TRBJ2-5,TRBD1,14,CASNSGTVQETQYF,TGTGCCAGCAACTCCGGGACAGTTCAAGAGACCCAGTACTTC
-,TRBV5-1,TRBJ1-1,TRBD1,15,CASSLSGGLNTEAFF,TGCGCCAGCAGCTTGTCAGGGGGCTTGAACACTGAAGCTTTCTTT
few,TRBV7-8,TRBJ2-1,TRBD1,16,CASSLGRTRTGGEQFF,TGTGCCAGCAGCTTAGGCCGTACCAGGACAGGGGGTGAGCAGTTCTTC
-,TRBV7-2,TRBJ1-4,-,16,CASSLAYAGLGEKLFF,TGTGCCAGCAGCTTAGCTTACGCGGGATTAGGAGAAAAACTGTTTTTT
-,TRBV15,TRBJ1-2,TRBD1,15,CATSRAIGQAYGYTF,TGTGCCACCAGCAGAGCCATCGGACAGGCCTATGGCTACACCTTC
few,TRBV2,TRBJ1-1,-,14,CASSVYELNTEAFF,TGTGCCAGCAGTGTCTACGAGTTGAACACTGAAGCTTTCTTT
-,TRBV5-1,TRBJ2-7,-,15,CASSLITGSSYEQYF,TGCGCCAGCAGCTTAATCACAGGGAGCTCCTACGAGCAGTACTTC
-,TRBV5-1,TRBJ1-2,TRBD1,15,CASRPGGQGNYGYTF,TGCGCCAGCAGGCCTGGAGGACAGGGGAACTATGGCTACACCTTC
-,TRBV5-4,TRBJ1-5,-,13,CASSLGAQQPQHF,TGTGCCAGCAGCTTGGGGGCGCAGCAGCCCCAGCATTTT
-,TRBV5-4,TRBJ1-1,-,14,CASTQTGRNTEAFF,TGTGCCAGCACCCAAACAGGGAGGAACACTGAAGCTTTCTTT
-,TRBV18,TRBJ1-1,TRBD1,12,CASRQGGTEAFF,TGTGCCAGCCGACAGGGGGGCACTGAAGCTTTCTTT
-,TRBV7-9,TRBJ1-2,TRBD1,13,CASSAGTAYGYTF,TGTGCCAGCAGCGCCGGGACAGCCTATGGCTACACCTTC
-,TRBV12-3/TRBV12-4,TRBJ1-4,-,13,CASSLALNEKLFF,TGTGCCAGCAGTTTAGCCCTTAATGAAAAACTGTTTTTT
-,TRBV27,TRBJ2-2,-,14,CASSRGQHNGELFF,TGTGCCAGCAGTCGTGGACAGCACAACGGGGAGCTGTTTTTT
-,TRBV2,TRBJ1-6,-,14,CASRGQTSNSPLHF,TGTGCCAGCAGAGGACAGACTTCTAATTCACCCCTCCACTTT
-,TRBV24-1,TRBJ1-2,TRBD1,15,CATRGSGTGNYGYTF,TGTGCCACCAGGGGATCCGGGACAGGGAACTATGGCTACACCTTC
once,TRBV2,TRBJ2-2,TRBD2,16,CASSVLAGGLTGELFF,TGTGCCAGCAGTGTTCTGGCGGGGGGGCTCACCGGGGAGCTGTTTTTT
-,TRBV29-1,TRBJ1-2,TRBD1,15,CSVAGRDRGSEGYTF,TGCAGCGTTGCAGGGCGGGACAGGGGTTCAGAGGGCTACACCTTC
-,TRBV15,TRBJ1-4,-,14,CATSRGGGNEKLFF,TGTGCCACCAGCAGAGGGGGGGGGAATGAAAAACTGTTTTTT
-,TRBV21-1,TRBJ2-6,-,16,CASSWDSDSGANVLTF,TGTGCCAGCAGCTGGGACAGCGACTCTGGGGCCAACGTCCTGACTTTC
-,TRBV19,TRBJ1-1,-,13,CASSREWNTEAFF,TGTGCCAGTAGCCGCGAATGGAACACTGAAGCTTTCTTT
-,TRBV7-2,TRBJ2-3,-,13,CASSTTPPDTQYF,TGTGCCAGCAGCACTACTCCCCCAGATACGCAGTATTTT
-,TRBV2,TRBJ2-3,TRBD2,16,CASPDLTSGDRDTQYF,TGTGCCAGTCCTGACTTAACTAGCGGGGACAGGGATACGCAGTATTTT
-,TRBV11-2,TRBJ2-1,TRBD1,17,CASSRPTGPYLYNEQFF,TGTGCCAGCAGCAGGCCGACAGGGCCTTACCTCTACAATGAGCAGTTCTTC
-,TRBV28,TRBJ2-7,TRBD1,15,CASSFGPTGPYEQYF,TGTGCCAGCAGTTTTGGCCCGACAGGGCCCTACGAGCAGTACTTC
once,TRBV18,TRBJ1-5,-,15,CASSPQGDGNQPQHF,TGTGCCAGCTCACCACAAGGGGATGGCAATCAGCCCCAGCATTTT
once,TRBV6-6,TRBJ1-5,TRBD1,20,CASSPNWDRTGRYSNQPQHF,TGTGCCAGCAGTCCTAATTGGGACAGGACGGGTAGATATAGCAATCAGCCCCAGCATTTT
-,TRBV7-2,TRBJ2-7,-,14,CASSTEDWSGEQYF,TGTGCCAGCAGCACAGAGGACTGGTCTGGGGAGCAGTACTTC